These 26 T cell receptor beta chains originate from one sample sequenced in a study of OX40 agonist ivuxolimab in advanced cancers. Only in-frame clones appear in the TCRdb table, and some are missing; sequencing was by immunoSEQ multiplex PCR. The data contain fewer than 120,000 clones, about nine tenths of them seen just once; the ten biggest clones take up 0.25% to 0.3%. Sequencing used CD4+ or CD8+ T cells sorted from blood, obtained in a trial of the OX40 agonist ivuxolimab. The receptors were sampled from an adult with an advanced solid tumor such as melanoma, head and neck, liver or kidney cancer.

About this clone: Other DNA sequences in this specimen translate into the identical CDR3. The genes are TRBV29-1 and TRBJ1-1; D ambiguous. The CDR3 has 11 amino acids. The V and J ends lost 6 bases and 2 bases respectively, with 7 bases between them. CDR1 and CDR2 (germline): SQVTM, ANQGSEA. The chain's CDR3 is CSVVGNTEAFF. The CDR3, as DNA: TGCAGCGTGGTTGGTAACACTGAAGCTTTCTTT.

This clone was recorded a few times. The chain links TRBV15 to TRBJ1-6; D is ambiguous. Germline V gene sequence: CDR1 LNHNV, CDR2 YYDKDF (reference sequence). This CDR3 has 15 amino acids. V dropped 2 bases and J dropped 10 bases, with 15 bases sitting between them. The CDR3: CATSRLANSRSPLHF. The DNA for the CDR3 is TGTGCCACCAGCAGATTGGCCAACTCGCGGTCACCCCTCCACTTT.

CDR3 region: CASRGQRQPQHF. CDR3 DNA: TGTGCCAGCAGGGGACAGCGTCAGCCCCAGCATTTT. The rearrangement links TRBV2 to TRBJ1-5, with 7 bases aligning to TRBD1. Unmatched junction bases numbered 2, after V lost 6 bases and J lost 6 bases. The germline gives CDR1 SNHLY, CDR2 FYNNEI. The CDR3 consists of 12 residues.

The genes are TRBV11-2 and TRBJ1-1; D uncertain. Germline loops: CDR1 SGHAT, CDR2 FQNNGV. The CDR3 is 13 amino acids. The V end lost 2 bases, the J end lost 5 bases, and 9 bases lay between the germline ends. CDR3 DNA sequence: TGTGCCAGCAGCTTATATCGAGAGACTGAAGCTTTCTTT. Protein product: CASSLYRETEAFF. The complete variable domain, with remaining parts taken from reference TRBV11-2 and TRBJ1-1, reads EAGVAQSPRYKIIEKRQSVAFWCNPISGHATLYWYQQILGQGPKLLIQFQNNGVVDDSQLPKDRFSAERLKGVDSTLKIQPAKLEDSAVYLCASSLYRETEAFFGQGTRLTVV.

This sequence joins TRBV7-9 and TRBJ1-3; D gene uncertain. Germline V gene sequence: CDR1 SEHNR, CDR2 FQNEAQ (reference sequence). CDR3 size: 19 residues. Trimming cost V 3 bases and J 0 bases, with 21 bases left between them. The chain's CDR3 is CASSFGRLDLTVSGNTIYF. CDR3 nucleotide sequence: TGTGCCAGCAGCTTCGGACGCCTGGACCTTACCGTCTCTGGAAACACCATATATTTT. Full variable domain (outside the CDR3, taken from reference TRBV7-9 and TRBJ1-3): DTGVSQNPRHKITKRGQNVTFRCDPISEHNRLYWYRQTLGQGPEFLTYFQNEAQLEKSRLLSDRFSAERPKGSFSTLEIQRTEQGDSAMYLCASSFGRLDLTVSGNTIYFGEGSWLTVV.

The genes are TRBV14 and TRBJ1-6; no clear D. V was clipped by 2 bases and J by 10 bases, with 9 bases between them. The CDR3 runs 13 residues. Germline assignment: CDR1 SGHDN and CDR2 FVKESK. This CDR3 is CASSQNTQSPLHF. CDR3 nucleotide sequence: TGTGCCAGCAGCCAAAACACTCAATCACCCCTCCACTTT.

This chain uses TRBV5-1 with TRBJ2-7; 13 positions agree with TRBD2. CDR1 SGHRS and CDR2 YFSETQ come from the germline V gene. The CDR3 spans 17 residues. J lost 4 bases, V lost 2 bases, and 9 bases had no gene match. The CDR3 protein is CASSLSAGTSGVYEQYF. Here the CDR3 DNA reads TGCGCCAGCAGCTTATCCGCCGGGACTAGCGGGGTTTACGAGCAGTACTTC.

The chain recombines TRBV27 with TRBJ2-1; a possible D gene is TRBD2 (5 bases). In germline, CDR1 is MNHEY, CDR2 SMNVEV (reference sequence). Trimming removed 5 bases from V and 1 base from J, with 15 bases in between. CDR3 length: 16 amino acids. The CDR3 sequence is CASSPRGGRSYNEQFF. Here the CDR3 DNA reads TGTGCCAGCAGTCCCCGAGGAGGTCGATCCTACAATGAGCAGTTCTTC.

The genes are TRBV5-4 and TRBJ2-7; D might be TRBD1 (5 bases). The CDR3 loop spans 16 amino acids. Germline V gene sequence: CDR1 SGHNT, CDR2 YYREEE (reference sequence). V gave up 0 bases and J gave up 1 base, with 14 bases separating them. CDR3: CASSLGGDRGSYEQYF. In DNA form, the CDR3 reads TGTGCCAGCAGCTTGGGTGGCGACAGAGGATCCTACGAGCAGTACTTC.

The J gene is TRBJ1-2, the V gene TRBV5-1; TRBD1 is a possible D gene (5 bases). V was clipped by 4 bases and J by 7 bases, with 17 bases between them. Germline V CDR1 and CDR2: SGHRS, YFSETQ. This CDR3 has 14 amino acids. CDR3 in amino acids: CASSPGTARAGYTF. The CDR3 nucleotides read TGCGCCAGCAGCCCCGGGACCGCTCGGGCTGGCTACACCTTC.

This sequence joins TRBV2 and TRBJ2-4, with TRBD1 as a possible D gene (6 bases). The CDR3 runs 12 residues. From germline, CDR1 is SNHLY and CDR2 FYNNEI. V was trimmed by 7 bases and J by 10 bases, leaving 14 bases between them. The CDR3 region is CASTPDQGIQYF. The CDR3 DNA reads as TGTGCCAGCACCCCGGACCAGGGGATTCAGTACTTC.

The CDR3 region is CASSQGGSETQYF. The CDR3 region has the DNA TGTGCCAGCAGCCAAGGGGGCTCGGAGACCCAGTACTTC. The chain links TRBV11-3 to TRBJ2-5; 7 bases align to TRBD1. The CDR3 is 13 residues long. CDR1 and CDR2 from the germline V gene are SGHNT and YENEEA. Trimming at V came to 5 bases and at J to 5 bases, leaving 5 bases not matched to a gene.

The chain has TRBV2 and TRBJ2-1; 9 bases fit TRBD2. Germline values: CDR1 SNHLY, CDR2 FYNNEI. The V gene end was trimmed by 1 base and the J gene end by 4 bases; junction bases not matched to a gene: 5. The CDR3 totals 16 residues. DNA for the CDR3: TGTGCCAGCAGTGAAGAAGGGCTAGCGGGGTACAATGAGCAGTTCTTC. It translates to CASSEEGLAGYNEQFF.

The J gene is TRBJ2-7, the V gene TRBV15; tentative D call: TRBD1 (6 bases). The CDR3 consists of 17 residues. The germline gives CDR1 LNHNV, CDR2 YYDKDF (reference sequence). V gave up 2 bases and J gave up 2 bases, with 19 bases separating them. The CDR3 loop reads CATSRSLGQTVPYEQYF. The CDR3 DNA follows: TGTGCCACCAGCAGATCTCTCGGACAGACAGTACCCTACGAGCAGTACTTC.

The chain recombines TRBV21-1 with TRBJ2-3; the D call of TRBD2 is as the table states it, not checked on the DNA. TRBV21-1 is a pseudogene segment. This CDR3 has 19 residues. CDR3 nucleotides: TGTGCCAGCAGCAAAGGGAGACGTATCCTAGCGGGGCGCGGAGATACGCAGTATTTT. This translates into CASSKGRRILAGRGDTQYF.

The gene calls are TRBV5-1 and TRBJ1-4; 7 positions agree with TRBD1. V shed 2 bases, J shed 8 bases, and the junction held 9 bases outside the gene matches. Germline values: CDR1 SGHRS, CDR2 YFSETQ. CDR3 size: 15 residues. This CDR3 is CASSFTGEQGEKLFF. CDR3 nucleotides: TGCGCCAGCAGCTTTACAGGGGAGCAAGGGGAAAAACTGTTTTTT.

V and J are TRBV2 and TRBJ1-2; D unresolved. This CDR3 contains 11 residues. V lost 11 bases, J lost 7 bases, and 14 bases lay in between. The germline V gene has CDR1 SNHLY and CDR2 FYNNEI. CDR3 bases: TGTGCCGGCCAGATGTGGGCTGGCTACACCTTC. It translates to CAGQMWAGYTF.

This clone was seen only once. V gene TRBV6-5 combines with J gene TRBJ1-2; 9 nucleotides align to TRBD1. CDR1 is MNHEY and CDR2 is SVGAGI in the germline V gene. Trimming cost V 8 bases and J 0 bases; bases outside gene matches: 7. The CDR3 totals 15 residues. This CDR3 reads CASGRDRGTNYGYTF. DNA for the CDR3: TGTGCCAGCGGCCGAGACAGGGGGACTAACTATGGCTACACCTTC.

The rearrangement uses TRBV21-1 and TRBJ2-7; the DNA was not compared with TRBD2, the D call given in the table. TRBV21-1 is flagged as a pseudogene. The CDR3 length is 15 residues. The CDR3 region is CASSKGPPGSYEQYF. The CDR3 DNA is TGTGCCAGCAGCAAAGGTCCCCCCGGGAGCTACGAGCAGTACTTC.

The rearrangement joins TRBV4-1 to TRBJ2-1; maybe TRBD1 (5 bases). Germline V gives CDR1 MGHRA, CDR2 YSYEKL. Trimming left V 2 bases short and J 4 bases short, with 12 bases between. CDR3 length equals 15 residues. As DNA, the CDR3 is TGCGCCAGCAGCCAACCTACAGGTCGGTACAATGAGCAGTTCTTC. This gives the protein CASSQPTGRYNEQFF.

The CDR3 here is CASSLTDGNTIYF. The CDR3, as DNA: TGCGCCAGCAGCTTGACGGACGGAAACACCATATATTTT. This sequence joins TRBV5-1 and TRBJ1-3; D gene ambiguous. V lost 1 base to trimming and J lost 4 bases, with 6 bases between them. This CDR3 spans 13 amino acids. The germline V gene encodes CDR1 SGHRS and CDR2 YFSETQ.

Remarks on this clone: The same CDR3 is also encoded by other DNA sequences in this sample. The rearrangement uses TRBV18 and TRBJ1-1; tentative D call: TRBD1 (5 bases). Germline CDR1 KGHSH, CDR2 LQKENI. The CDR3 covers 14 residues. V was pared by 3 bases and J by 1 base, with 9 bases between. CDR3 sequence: CASSPGGGNTEAFF. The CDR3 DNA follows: TGTGCCAGCTCACCCGGGGGGGGGAACACTGAAGCTTTCTTT.

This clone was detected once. CDR3 bases: TGTGCCAGCAGCGGGCCAGGGGCCCGTAGCTCCTACGAGCAGTACTTC. Translating gives CASSGPGARSSYEQYF. V usage is TRBV5-4 and J usage is TRBJ2-7; perhaps TRBD1 as D (6 bases). Trimming pared 4 bases from V and 0 bases from J, leaving 17 bases between. Germline CDR1 is SGHNT and CDR2 is YYREEE (reference sequence). CDR3 size: 16 residues. The whole variable domain, remainder taken from reference TRBV5-4 and TRBJ2-7, is ETGVTQSPTHLIKTRGQQVTLRCSSQSGHNTVSWYQQALGQGPQFIFQYYREEENGRGNFPPRFSGLQFPNYSSELNVNALELDDSALYLCASSGPGARSSYEQYFGPGTRLTVT.

The CDR3: CASSLDRGRDTEAFF. CDR3 sequence (DNA): TGTGCCAGCAGCTTGGATCGGGGCAGGGACACTGAAGCTTTCTTT. The chain links TRBV5-6 to TRBJ1-1; a possible D gene is TRBD1 (5 bases). There are 15 residues in the CDR3. Trimming took off 0 bases at V and 3 bases at J, with 12 bases between the two ends. CDR1 and CDR2 (germline): SGHDT, YYEEEE.

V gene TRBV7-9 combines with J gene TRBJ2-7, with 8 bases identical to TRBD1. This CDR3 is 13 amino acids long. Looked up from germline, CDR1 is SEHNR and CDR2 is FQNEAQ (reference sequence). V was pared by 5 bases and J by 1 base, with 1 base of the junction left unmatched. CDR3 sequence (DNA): TGTGCCAGCAGCGGACAGGGATCCTACGAGCAGTACTTC. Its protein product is CASSGQGSYEQYF. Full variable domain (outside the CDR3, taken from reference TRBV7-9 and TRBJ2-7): DTGVSQNPRHKITKRGQNVTFRCDPISEHNRLYWYRQTLGQGPEFLTYFQNEAQLEKSRLLSDRFSAERPKGSFSTLEIQRTEQGDSAMYLCASSGQGSYEQYFGPGTRLTVT.

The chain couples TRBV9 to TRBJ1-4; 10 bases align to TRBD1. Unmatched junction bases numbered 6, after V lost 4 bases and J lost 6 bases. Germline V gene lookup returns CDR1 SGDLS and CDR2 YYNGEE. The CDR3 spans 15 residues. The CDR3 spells CASSYSGTGDEKLFF. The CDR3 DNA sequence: TGTGCCAGCAGCTATTCCGGGACAGGGGATGAAAAACTGTTTTTT.